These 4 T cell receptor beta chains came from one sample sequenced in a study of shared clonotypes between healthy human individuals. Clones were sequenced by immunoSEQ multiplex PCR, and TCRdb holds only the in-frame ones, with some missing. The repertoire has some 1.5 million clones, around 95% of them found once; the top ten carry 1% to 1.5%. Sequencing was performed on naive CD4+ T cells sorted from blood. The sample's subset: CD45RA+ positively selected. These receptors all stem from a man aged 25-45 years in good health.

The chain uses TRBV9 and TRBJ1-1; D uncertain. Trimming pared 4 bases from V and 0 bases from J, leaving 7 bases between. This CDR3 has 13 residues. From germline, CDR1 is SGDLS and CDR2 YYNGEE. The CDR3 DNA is TGTGCCAGCAGCCCAGTCCTGAACACTGAAGCTTTCTTT. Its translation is CASSPVLNTEAFF.

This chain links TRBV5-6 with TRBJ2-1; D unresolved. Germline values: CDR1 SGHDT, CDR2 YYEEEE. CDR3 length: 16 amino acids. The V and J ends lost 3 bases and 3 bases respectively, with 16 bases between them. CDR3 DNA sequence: TGTGCCAGCAGCTCCAACATGTTCGACGGCTACAATGAGCAGTTCTTC. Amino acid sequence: CASSSNMFDGYNEQFF.

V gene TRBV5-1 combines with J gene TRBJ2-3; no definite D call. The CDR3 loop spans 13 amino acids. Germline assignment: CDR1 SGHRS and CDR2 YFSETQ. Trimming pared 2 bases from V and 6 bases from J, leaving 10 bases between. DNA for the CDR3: TGCGCCAGCAGCTTCGTCGAGAGGGATACGCAGTATTTT. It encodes CASSFVERDTQYF.

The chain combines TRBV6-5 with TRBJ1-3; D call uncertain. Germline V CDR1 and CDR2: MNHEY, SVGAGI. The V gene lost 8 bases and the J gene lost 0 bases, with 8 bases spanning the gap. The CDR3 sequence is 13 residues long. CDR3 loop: CASRRYSGNTIYF. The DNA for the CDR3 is TGTGCCAGCCGACGATACTCTGGAAACACCATATATTTT.